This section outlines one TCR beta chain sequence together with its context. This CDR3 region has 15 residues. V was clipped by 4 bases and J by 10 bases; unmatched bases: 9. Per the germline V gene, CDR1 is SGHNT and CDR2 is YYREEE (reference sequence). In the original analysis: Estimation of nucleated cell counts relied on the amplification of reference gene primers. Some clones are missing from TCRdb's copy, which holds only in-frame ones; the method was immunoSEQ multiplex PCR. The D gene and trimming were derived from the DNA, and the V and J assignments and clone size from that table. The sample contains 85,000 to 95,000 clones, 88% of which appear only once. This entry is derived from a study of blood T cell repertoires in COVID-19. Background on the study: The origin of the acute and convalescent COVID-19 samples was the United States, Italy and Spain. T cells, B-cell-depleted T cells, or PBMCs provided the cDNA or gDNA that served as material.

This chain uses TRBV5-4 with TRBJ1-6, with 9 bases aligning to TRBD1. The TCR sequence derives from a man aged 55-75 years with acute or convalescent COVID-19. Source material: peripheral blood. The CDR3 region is CASSPQLGQGSPLHF. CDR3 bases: TGTGCCAGCAGCCCCCAGTTGGGACAGGGCTCACCCCTCCACTTT.